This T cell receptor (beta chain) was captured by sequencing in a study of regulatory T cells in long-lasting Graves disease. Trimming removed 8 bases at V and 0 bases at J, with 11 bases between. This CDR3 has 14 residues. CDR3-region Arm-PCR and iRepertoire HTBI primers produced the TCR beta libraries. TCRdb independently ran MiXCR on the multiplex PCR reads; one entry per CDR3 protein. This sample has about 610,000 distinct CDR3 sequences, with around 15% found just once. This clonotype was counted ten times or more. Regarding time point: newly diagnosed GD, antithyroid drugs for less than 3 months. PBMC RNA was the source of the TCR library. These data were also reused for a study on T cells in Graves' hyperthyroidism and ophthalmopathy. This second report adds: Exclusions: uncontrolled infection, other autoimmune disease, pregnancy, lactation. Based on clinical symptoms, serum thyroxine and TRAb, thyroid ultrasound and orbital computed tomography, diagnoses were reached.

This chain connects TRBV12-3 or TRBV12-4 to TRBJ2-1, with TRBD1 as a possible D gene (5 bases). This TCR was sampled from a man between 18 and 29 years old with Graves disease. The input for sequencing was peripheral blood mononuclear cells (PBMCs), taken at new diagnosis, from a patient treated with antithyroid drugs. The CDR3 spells CASLRDSSYNEQFF. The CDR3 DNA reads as TGTGCCAGCCTGCGCGACAGCTCCTACAATGAGCAGTTCTTC.